This TCR beta chain was identified in a study of cytomegalovirus exposure and HLA in healthy donors. Study observations and caveats: In terms of immune exposure information, only CMV serostatus was available. Reports described diagnosis of cytomegalovirus status by the classifier as highly specific and sensitive. It was likely that a cluster of highly shared sequence variants was a sequencing artifact.

The germline V gene encodes CDR1 MNHEY and CDR2 SMNVEV (reference sequence). J was trimmed by 7 bases and V by 4 bases; bases with no gene match: 7. The CDR3 has 15 residues. PCR used 60 Vbeta primers and 13 Jbeta primers. Sequencing used immunoSEQ multiplex PCR; TCRdb keeps in-frame clones, though not all of them. The repertoire holds tens of thousands of clones, with over 75% as singletons. For this clone: Its antigen is still unknown.

This receptor was identified in a man aged 35 to 55 in good health and CMV-seronegative. The sample consisted of PBMCs. The rearrangement joins TRBV27 to TRBJ2-7; 13 positions agree with TRBD2. The CDR3, as DNA: TGTGCCAGCAGTTCAGATGGACTAGCGGGAGAGGAGCAGTACTTC. Amino acids: CASSSDGLAGEEQYF.